The 3 T cell receptor beta chains below come from one sample, sequenced in a study of blood T cell repertoires in COVID-19. The assay was immunoSEQ multiplex PCR, and TCRdb's table has in-frame clones only and misses some. The repertoire holds around 310,000 clones, with just under 90% as singletons. The source material was PBMCs or T cells enriched from blood (not recorded which). Every receptor here comes from a woman in her twenties or thirties who had recovered from COVID-19.

This clone appeared a few times. The chain uses TRBV19 and TRBJ1-6, with D tentatively TRBD1 (6 bases). The CDR3 is 17 amino acids. Germline values: CDR1 LNHDA, CDR2 SQIVND (reference sequence). The V and J ends lost 6 bases and 9 bases respectively, with 24 bases between them. CDR3 DNA sequence: TGTGCCAGTAGCTTGGGCCTCAGGGGTATTTCTCGTTCACCCCTCCACTTT. Protein: CASSLGLRGISRSPLHF.

The chain carries TRBV19 and TRBJ2-1, with D possibly matching TRBD1 (6 bases). This CDR3 comprises 17 residues. Trimming took off 0 bases at V and 1 base at J, with 13 bases between the two ends. Germline V lookup: CDR1 LNHDA, CDR2 SQIVND (reference sequence). The CDR3 DNA reads as TGTGCCAGTAGTATAGAGGGCGGCAGGGGTTCCTACAATGAGCAGTTCTTC. As protein: CASSIEGGRGSYNEQFF.

This rearrangement joins TRBV11-2 to TRBJ2-4, with D perhaps TRBD1 (5 bases). Per the germline V gene, CDR1 is SGHAT and CDR2 is FQNNGV. Trimming removed 5 bases at V and 0 bases at J, with 20 bases between. This CDR3 contains 18 residues. CDR3 amino acids: CASSELTTGELAKNIQYF. CDR3 DNA: TGTGCCAGCAGCGAACTGACAACAGGAGAACTAGCCAAAAACATTCAGTACTTC. Using reference TRBV11-2 and TRBJ2-4 for the parts outside the CDR3, the full variable domain is EAGVAQSPRYKIIEKRQSVAFWCNPISGHATLYWYQQILGQGPKLLIQFQNNGVVDDSQLPKDRFSAERLKGVDSTLKIQPAKLEDSAVYLCASSELTTGELAKNIQYFGAGTRLSVL.